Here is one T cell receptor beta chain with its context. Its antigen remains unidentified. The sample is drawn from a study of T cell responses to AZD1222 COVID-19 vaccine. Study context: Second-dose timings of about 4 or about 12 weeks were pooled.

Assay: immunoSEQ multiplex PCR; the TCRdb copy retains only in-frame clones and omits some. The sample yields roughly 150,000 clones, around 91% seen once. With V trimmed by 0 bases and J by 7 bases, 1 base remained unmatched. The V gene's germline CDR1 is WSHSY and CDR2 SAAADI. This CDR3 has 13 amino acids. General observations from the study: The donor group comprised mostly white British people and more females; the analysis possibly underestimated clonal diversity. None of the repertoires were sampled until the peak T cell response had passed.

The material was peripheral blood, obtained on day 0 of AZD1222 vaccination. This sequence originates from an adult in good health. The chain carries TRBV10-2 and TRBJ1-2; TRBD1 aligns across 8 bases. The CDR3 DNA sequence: TGCGCCAGCAGTGAGTCGGGACAGGCTGGCTACACCTTC. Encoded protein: CASSESGQAGYTF.